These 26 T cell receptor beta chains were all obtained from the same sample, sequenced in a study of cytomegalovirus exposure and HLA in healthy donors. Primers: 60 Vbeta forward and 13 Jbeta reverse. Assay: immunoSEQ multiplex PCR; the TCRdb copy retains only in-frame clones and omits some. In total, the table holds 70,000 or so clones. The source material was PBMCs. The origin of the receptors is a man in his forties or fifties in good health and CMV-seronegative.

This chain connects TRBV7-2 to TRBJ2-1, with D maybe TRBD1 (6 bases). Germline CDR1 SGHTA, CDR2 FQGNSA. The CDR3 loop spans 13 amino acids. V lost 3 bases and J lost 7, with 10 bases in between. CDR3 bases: TGTGCCAGCAGCTTTGCAGGGGCGAATGAGCAGTTCTTC. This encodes CASSFAGANEQFF.

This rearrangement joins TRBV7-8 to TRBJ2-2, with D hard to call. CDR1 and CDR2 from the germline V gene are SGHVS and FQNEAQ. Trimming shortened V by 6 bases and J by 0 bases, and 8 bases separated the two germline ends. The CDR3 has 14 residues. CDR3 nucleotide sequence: TGTGCCAGCAGACCAAGCTCGAACACCGGGGAGCTGTTTTTT. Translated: CASRPSSNTGELFF.

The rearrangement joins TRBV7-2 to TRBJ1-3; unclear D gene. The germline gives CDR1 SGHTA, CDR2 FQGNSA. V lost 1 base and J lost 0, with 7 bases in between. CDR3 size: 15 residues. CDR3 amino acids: CASSLGADSGNTIYF. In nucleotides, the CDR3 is TGTGCCAGCAGCTTAGGGGCAGACTCTGGAAACACCATATATTTT.

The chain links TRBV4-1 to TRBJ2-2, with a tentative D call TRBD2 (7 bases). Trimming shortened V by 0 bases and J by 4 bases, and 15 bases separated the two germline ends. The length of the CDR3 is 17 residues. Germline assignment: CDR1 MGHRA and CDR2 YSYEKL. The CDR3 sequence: CASSQDSWGGLTGELFF. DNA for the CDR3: TGCGCCAGCAGCCAAGATTCGTGGGGGGGGCTCACCGGGGAGCTGTTTTTT.

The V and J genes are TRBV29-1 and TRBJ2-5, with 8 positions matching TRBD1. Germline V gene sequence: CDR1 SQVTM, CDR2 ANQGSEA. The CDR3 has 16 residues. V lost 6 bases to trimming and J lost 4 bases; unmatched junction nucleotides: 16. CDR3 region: CSVGGIDRGSRETQYF. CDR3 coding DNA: TGCAGCGTGGGTGGGATAGACAGGGGTTCAAGAGAGACCCAGTACTTC.

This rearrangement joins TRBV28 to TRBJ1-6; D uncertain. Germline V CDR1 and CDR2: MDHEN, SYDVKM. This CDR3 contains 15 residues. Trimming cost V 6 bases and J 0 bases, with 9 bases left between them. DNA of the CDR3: TGTGCCAGCAGGCGGGAGAGCTCCTATAATTCACCCCTCCACTTT. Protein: CASRRESSYNSPLHF. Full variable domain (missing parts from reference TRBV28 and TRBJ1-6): DVKVTQSSRYLVKRTGEKVFLECVQDMDHENMFWYRQDPGLGLRLIYFSYDVKMKEKGDIPEGYSVSREKKERFSLILESASTNQTSMYLCASRRESSYNSPLHFGNGTRLTVT.

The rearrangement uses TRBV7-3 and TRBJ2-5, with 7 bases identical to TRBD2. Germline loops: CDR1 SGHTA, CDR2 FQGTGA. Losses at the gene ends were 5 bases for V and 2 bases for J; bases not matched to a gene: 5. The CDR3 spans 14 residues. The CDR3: CASSLMGGQETQYF. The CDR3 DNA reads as TGTGCCAGCAGCCTTATGGGGGGGCAAGAGACCCAGTACTTC. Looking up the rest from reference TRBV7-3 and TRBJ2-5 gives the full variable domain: GAGVSQTPSNKVTEKGKYVELRCDPISGHTALYWYRQSLGQGPEFLIYFQGTGAADDSGLPNDRFFAVRPEGSVSTLKIQRTERGDSAVYLCASSLMGGQETQYFGPGTRLLVL.

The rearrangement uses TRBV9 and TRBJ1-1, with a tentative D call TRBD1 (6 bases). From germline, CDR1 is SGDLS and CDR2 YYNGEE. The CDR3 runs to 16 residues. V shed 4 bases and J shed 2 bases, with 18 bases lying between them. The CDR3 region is CASSPSPGGPNTEAFF. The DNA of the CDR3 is TGTGCCAGCAGCCCCTCGCCGGGGGGGCCCAACACTGAAGCTTTCTTT.

CDR3 bases: TGTGCCAGCAGCCCCACGGGAGGCAATCAGCCCCAGCATTTT. It translates to CASSPTGGNQPQHF. The rearrangement joins TRBV7-9 to TRBJ1-5; no clear D. Germline V CDR1 and CDR2: SEHNR, FQNEAQ (reference sequence). V lost 5 bases to trimming and J lost 2 bases, with 10 bases between them. CDR3 length equals 14 residues.

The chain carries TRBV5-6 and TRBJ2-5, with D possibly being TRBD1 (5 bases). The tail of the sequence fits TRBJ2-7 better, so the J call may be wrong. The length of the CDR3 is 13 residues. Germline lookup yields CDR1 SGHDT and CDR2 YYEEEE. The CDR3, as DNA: TGTGCCAGCAGCTCGACAGCTCCTGCCGAGCAGTACTTC. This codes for CASSSTAPAEQYF.

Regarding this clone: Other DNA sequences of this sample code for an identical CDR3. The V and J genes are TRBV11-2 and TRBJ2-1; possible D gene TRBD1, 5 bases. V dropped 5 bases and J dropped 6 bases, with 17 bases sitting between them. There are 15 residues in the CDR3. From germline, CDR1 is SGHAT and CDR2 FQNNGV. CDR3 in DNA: TGTGCCAGCAGCGCCTTGGGGCCCGTCGGCAATGAGCAGTTCTTC. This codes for CASSALGPVGNEQFF.

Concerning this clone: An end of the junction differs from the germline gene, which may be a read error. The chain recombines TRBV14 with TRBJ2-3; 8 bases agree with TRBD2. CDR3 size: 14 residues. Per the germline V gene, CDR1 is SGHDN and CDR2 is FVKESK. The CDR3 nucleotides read TGTGCCGGCAGCCAAGCGGGGGTCACAGATACGCAGTATTTT. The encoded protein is CAGSQAGVTDTQYF.

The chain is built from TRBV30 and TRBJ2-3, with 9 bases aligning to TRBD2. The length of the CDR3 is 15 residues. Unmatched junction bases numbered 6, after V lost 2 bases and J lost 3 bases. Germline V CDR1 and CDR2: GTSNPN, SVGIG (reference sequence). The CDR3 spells CAWSNGRGGTDTQYF. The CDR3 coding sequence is TGTGCCTGGAGTAATGGGCGGGGGGGTACAGATACGCAGTATTTT.

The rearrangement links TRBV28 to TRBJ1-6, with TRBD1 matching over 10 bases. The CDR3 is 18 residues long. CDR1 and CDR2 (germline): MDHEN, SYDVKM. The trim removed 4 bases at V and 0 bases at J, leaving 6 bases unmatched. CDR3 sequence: CASSWDRGPSSYNSPLHF. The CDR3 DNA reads TGTGCCAGCAGTTGGGACAGGGGCCCGAGCTCCTATAATTCACCCCTCCACTTT. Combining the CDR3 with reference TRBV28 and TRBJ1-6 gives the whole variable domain DVKVTQSSRYLVKRTGEKVFLECVQDMDHENMFWYRQDPGLGLRLIYFSYDVKMKEKGDIPEGYSVSREKKERFSLILESASTNQTSMYLCASSWDRGPSSYNSPLHFGNGTRLTVT.

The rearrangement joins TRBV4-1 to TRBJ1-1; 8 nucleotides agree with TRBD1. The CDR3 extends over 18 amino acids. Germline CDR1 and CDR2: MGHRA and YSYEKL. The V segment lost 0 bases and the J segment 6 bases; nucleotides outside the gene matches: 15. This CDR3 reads CASSQEVRTGNLDPEAFF. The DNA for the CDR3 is TGCGCCAGCAGCCAAGAAGTTCGGACAGGGAATTTGGACCCTGAAGCTTTCTTT.

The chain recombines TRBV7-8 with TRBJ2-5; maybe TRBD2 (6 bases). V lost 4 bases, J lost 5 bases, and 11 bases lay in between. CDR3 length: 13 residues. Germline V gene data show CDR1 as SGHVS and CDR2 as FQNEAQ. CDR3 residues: CASSSSLAETQYF. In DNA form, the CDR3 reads TGTGCCAGCAGCTCTTCGCTAGCGGAGACCCAGTACTTC.

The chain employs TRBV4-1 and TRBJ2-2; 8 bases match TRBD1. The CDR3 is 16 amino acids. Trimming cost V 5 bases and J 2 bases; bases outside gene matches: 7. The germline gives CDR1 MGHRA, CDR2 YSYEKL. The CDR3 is CASSSLGQANTGELFF. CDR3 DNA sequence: TGCGCCAGCAGCAGCTTGGGACAGGCAAACACCGGGGAGCTGTTTTTT.

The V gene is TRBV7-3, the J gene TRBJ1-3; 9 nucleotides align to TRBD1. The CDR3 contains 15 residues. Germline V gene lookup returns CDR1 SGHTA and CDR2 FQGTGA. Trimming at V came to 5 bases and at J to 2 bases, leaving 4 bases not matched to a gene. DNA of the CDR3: TGTGCCAGCAGCCCTACAGGGGGCCCTGGAAACACCATATATTTT. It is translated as CASSPTGGPGNTIYF. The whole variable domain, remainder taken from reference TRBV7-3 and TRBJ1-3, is GAGVSQTPSNKVTEKGKYVELRCDPISGHTALYWYRQSLGQGPEFLIYFQGTGAADDSGLPNDRFFAVRPEGSVSTLKIQRTERGDSAVYLCASSPTGGPGNTIYFGEGSWLTVV.

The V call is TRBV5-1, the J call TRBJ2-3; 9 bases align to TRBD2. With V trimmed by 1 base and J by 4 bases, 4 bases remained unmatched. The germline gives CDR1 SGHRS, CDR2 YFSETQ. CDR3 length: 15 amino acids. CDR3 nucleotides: TGCGCCAGCAGCTTGCGTAGCGGGGGTTCAGATACGCAGTATTTT. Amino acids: CASSLRSGGSDTQYF.

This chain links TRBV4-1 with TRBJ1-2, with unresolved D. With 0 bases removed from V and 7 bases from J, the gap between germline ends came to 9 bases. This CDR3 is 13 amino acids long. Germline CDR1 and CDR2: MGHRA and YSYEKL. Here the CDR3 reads CASSQDYGSGYTF. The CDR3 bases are TGCGCCAGCAGCCAAGATTACGGGTCTGGCTACACCTTC.

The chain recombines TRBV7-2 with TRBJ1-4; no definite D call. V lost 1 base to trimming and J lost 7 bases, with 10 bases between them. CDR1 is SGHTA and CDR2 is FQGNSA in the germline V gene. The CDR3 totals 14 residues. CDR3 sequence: CASSLDRRAEKLFF. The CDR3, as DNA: TGTGCCAGCAGCTTAGATAGGAGGGCTGAAAAACTGTTTTTT.

The CDR3 nucleotides read TGCGCCAGCAGCCAAGAAAGGCTCCGGGACAATGAGCAGTTCTTC. Its protein product is CASSQERLRDNEQFF. The chain recombines TRBV4-1 with TRBJ2-1; no firm D call. There are 15 residues in the CDR3. V dropped 0 bases and J dropped 5 bases, with 11 bases sitting between them. From germline, CDR1 is MGHRA and CDR2 YSYEKL.

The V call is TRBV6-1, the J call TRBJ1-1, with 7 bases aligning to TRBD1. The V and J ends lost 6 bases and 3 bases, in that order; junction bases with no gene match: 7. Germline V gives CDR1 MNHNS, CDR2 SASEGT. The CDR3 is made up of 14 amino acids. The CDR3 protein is CASRRDSKYTEAFF. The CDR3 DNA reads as TGTGCCAGCAGGAGGGACAGTAAATACACTGAAGCTTTCTTT.

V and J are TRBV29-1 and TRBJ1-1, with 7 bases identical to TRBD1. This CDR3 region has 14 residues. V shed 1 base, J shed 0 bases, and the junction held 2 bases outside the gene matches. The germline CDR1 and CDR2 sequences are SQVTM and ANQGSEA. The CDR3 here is CSVEGGGMNTEAFF. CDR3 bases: TGCAGCGTTGAAGGAGGGGGCATGAACACTGAAGCTTTCTTT. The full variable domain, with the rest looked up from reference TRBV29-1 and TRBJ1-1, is SAVISQKPSRDICQRGTSLTIQCQVDSQVTMMFWYRQQPGQSLTLIATANQGSEATYESGFVIDKFPISRPNLTFSTLTVSNMSPEDSSIYLCSVEGGGMNTEAFFGQGTRLTVV.

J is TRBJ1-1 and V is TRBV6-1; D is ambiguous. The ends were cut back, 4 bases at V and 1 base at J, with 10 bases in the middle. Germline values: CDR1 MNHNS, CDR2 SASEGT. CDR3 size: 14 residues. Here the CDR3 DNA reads TGTGCCAGCAGTGTATCTCCGGGGAACACTGAAGCTTTCTTT. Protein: CASSVSPGNTEAFF.

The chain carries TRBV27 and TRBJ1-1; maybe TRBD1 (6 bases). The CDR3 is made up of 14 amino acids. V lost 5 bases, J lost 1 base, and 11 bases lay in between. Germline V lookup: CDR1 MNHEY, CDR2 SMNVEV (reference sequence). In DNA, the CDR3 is TGTGCCAGCAGTACAGGACAGAGGAACACTGAAGCTTTCTTT. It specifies CASSTGQRNTEAFF.